This entry is about one TCR beta chain. Its antigen is unknown. From germline, CDR1 is MDHEN and CDR2 SYDVKM. This CDR3 has 13 amino acids. The V segment lost 7 bases and the J segment 10 bases; nucleotides outside the gene matches: 9. The data stem from a study of shared clonotypes between healthy human individuals. Study details: CD4 naive and CD4 memory each took three plates per donor, while CD8 naive took two and CD8 memory one.

General study results and limits: The low donor count limited represented genetic and exposure-history diversity.

Repertoires were generated with immunoSEQ multiplex PCR, while TCRdb's copy carries only in-frame clones and drops some. The sample shows roughly 2.2 million clones, 85% to 95% of them seen only once. Sequenced: naive CD4+ T cells from PBMCs. Subset noted: CD45RA+ positively selected. The rearrangement uses TRBV28 and TRBJ2-1; 8 nucleotides align to TRBD2. This clonotype was sampled from a man aged 18 to 29 in good health. Some clones in this sample may be carry-over from other donors' samples. The CDR3: CASIGAGVGEQFF. DNA for the CDR3: TGTGCCAGCATTGGAGCGGGAGTGGGGGAGCAGTTCTTC.